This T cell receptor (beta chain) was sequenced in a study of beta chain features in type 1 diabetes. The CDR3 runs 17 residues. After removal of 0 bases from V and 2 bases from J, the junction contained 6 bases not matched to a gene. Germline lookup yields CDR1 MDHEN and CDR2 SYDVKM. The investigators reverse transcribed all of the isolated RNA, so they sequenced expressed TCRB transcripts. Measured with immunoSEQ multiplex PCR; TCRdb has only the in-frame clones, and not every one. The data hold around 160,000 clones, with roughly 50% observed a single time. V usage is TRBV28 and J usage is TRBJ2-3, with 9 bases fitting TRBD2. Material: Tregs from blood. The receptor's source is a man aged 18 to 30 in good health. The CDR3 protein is CASSLWRSGGSTDTQYF. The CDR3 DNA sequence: TGTGCCAGCAGTTTATGGAGAAGCGGGGGGTCCACAGATACGCAGTATTTT.